This T cell receptor beta chain was sequenced during a study of T cell responses to AZD1222 COVID-19 vaccine (dated by TCRdb to the early 2020s). For the wider study: TCR sequencing was performed for about 250 trial participants, of whom approximately 200 were given two doses of AZD1222 and around 25 were given two doses of MenACWY control vaccine. Trial participants were enrolled by age into 18-55, 56-69 and 70-plus year subgroups, with about 150, 27 and 61 TCR-sequenced participants respectively.

The CDR3 regions of human TCRbeta chains were analyzed by immunosequencing. The paper's processing steps were these. TCRs in the repertoires were matched against a reference library of SARS-CoV-2-specific TCRs that had been generated with the MIRA antigen-specificity platform. Breadth was defined as the fraction of unique TCRs that were SARS-CoV-2-associated, and depth was defined as the fraction of total T cells that were SARS-CoV-2-associated. Using the MIRA data, each spike-specific TCR was mapped to the spike region that the TCR reacts to and placed in a CD4 or CD8 class. Log10-transformed breadth and depth values were compared by one-way ANOVA with Sidak's multiple comparisons tests. The immuneACCESS repertoire file appears here via TCRdb, limited to in-frame rearrangements. These files lack a portion of the clones; in checked studies, under half of the deficit traces to unresolved V genes, and the cause of the others is not known. That table furnishes V, J and clone size, whereas the DNA furnished D and trimming. The sample table shows some 150,000 clones, and around 86% are seen once. Clones ranked in the top ten supply approximately 4% of the sample.

CDR1 LGHDT and CDR2 YNNKEL are derived from the germline V gene (reference sequence). Cut back by 3 bases and 2 bases, the V and J ends lie 5 bases apart. Counted from cysteine to phenylalanine, this CDR3 has 12 amino acids. The CDR3 DNA has 36 bases and is translated from base 1. Summary of the overall study and its limitations: Epitopes outside the regions mutated in the B.1.351 and B.1.1.7 variants were reportedly recognized by nearly half of the unique spike-specific TCRs. In the small 56-69-year group, the increase in depth fell short of significance, most likely because of low power. Because no samples from the day 14 peak response were available, repertoires could be characterized only after the peak T cell response. Only five to seven AZD1222 recipients were SARS-CoV-2 seropositive at baseline, limiting conclusions about previously exposed vaccinees. Participants were mostly white British, with more females than males. The authors suggested clonal diversity may have been underestimated. Spike-specific TCR breadth and depth rose significantly after two AZD1222 doses compared with day 0 and with MenACWY recipients. CD4 TCRs associated with the vaccine covered the entire spike protein, and the dominant responses were in regions 160-218 and 743-854.

In regard to this clone: No antigen is known for it. The record has no base qualities; no much larger clone is one base away.

According to the study, the label for this sample's time point signals: baseline before first vaccination. This sample's treatment or condition label indicates: meningococcal conjugate vaccine given as trial control. Vaccinee samples came from UK trials COV001 and COV002, including a single-blind randomized controlled phase 2/3 trial of AZD1222 (ChAdOx1 nCoV-19) in healthy adults. For TCRbeta chain sequencing, PBMC samples were collected from trial participants at day 0 and at day 28 after the second dose. The starting material was peripheral blood, obtained on day 0 of MenACWY control vaccination. This receptor was taken from an adult in good health. The chain uses TRBV3-1 (or the pseudogene TRBV3-2) and TRBJ2-7; too little of a D gene remains to name it. The CDR3 loop reads CASSHQPYEQYF. The DNA sequence is given as TGTGCCAGCAGCCATCAGCCCTACGAGCAGTACTTC.